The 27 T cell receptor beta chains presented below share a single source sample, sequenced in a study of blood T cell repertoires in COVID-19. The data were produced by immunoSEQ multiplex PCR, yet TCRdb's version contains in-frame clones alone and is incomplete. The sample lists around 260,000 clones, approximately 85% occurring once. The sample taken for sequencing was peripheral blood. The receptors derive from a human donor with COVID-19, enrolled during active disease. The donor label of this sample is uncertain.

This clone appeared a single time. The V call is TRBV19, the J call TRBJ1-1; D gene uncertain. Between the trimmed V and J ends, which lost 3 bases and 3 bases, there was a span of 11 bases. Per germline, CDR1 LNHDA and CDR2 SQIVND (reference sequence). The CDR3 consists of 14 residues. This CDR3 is CASSMRQRYTEAFF. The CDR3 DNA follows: TGTGCCAGTAGTATGAGGCAGAGATACACTGAAGCTTTCTTT.

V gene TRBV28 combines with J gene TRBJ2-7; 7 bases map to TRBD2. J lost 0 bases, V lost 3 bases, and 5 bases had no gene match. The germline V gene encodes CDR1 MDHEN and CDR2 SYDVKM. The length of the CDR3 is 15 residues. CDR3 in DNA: TGTGCCAGCAGTTTGGCTAGCGGTAGCTCCTACGAGCAGTACTTC. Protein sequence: CASSLASGSSYEQYF.

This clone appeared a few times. The DNA of the CDR3 is TGTGCCAGCTGGGGGGTCTCCTACGAGCAGTACTTC. Translation gives CASWGVSYEQYF. The chain employs TRBV6-5 and TRBJ2-7; D perhaps matches TRBD2 (6 bases). CDR1 and CDR2 (germline): MNHEY, SVGAGI. Trimming left V 8 bases short and J 0 bases short, with 8 bases between. The CDR3 sequence is 12 residues long.

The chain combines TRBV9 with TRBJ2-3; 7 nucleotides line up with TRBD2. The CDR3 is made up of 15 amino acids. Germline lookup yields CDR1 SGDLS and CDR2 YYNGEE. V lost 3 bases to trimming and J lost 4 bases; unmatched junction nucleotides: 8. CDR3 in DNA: TGTGCCAGCAGCGATGCGGGGGATAGCGCAGATACGCAGTATTTT. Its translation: CASSDAGDSADTQYF.

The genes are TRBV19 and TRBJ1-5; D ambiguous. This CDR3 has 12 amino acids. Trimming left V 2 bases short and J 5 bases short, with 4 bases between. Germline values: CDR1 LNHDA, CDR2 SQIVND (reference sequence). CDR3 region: CASSITDQPQHF. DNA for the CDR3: TGTGCCAGTAGTATAACGGATCAGCCCCAGCATTTT.

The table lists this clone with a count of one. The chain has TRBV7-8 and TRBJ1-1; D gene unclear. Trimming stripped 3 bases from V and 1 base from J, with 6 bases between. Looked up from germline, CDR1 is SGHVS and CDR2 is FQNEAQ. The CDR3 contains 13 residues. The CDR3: CASSFQENTEAFF. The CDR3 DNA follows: TGTGCCAGCAGCTTTCAGGAGAACACTGAAGCTTTCTTT.

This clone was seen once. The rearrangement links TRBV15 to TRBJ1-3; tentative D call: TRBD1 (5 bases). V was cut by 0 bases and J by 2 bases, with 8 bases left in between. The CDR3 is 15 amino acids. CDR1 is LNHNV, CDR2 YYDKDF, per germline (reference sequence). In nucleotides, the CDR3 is TGTGCCACCAGCAGAGATCAAGGGGCTGGAAACACCATATATTTT. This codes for CATSRDQGAGNTIYF.

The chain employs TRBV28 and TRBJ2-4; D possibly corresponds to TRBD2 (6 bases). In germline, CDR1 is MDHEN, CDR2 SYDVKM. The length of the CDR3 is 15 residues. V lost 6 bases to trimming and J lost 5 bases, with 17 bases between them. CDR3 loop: CASSPGTANENIQYF. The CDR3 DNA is TGTGCCAGCAGCCCCGGGACTGCGAACGAAAACATTCAGTACTTC.

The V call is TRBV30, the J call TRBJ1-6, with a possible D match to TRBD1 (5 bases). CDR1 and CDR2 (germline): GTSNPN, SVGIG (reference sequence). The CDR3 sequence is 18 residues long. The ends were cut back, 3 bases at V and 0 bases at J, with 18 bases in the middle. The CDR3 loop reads CAWSLTSRGSSYNSPLHF. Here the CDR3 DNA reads TGTGCCTGGAGCTTAACGTCAAGGGGAAGCTCCTATAATTCACCCCTCCACTTT.

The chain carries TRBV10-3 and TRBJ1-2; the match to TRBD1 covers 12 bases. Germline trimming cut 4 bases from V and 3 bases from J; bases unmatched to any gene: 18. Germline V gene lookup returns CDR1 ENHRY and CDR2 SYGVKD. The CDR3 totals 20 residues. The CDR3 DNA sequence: TGTGCCATCAGTGGATCTATTCCGGGACAGGGGGCGCGGGTCGACTATGGCTACACCTTC. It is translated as CAISGSIPGQGARVDYGYTF.

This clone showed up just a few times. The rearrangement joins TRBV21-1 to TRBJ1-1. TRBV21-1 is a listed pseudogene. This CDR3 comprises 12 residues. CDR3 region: CASSKALGGAFF. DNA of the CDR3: TGTGCCAGCAGCAAAGCGCTCGGGGGAGCTTTCTTT.

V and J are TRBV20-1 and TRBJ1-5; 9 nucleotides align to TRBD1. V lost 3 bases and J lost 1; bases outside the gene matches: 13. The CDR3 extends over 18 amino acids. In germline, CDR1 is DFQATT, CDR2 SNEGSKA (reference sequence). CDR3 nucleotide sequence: TGCAGTGCTAGTAGGGGACAGGGAGGATGGTCGAGCAATCAGCCCCAGCATTTT. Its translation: CSASRGQGGWSSNQPQHF.

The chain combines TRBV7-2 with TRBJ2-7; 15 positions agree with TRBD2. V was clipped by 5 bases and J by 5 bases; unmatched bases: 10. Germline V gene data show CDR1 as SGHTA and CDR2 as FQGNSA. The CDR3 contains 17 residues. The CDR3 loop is CASSVGLAGGMPNEQYF. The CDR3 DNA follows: TGTGCCAGCAGCGTGGGACTAGCGGGAGGAATGCCGAACGAGCAGTACTTC.

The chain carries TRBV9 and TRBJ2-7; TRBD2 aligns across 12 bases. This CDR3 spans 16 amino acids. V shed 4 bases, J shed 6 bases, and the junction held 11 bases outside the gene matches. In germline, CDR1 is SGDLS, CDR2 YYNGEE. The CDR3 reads CASSPGMTSGSLEQYF. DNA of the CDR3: TGTGCCAGCAGCCCGGGGATGACTAGCGGGAGCCTCGAGCAGTACTTC.

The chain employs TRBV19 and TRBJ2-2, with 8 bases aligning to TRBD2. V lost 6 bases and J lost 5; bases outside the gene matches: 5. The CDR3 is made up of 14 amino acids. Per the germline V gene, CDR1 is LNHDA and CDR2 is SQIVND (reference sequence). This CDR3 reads CASSPRGGTGELFF. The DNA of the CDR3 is TGTGCCAGTAGCCCCCGCGGGGGGACCGGGGAGCTGTTTTTT.

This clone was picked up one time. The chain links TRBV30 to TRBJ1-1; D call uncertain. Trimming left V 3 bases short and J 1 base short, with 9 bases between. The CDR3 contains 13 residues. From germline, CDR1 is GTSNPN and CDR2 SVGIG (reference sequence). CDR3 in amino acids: CAWRALPNTEAFF. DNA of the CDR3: TGTGCCTGGAGAGCACTACCGAACACTGAAGCTTTCTTT.

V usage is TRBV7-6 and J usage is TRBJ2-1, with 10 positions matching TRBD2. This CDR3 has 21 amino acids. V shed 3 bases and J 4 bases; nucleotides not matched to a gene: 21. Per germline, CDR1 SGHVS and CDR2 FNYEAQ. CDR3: CASSFSGPSGGGKSIYNEQFF. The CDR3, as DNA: TGTGCCAGCAGCTTTAGCGGTCCTAGCGGGGGCGGGAAATCGATTTACAATGAGCAGTTCTTC.

CDR3 amino acids: CASSLERISPNYGYTF. CDR3 nucleotides: TGTGCCAGCAGCTTAGAGCGCATCTCACCTAACTATGGCTACACCTTC. The chain combines TRBV7-8 with TRBJ1-2; D uncertain. The CDR3 sequence is 16 residues long. CDR1 is SGHVS, CDR2 FQNEAQ, per germline. V lost 1 base to trimming and J lost 0 bases, with 12 bases between them.

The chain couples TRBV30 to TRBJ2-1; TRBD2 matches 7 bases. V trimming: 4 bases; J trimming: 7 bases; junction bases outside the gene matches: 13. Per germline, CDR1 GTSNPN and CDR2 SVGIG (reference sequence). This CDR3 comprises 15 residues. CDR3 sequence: CAWTDPGGGRNEQFF. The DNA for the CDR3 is TGTGCCTGGACCGACCCGGGAGGAGGGCGGAATGAGCAGTTCTTC.

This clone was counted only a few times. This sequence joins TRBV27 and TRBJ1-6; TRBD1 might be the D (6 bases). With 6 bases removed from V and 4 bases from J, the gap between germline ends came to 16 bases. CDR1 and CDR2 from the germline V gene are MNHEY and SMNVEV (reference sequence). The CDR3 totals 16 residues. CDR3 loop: CASRKDSDRYNSPLHF. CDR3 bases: TGTGCCAGCAGGAAGGATTCGGACAGATATAATTCACCCCTCCACTTT.

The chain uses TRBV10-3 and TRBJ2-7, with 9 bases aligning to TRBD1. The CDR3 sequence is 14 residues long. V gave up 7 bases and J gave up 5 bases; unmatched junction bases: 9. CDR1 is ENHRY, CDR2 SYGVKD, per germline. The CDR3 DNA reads TGTGCCATCATGGGGACAGGGCCGTTCGACGAGCAGTACTTC. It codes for CAIMGTGPFDEQYF.

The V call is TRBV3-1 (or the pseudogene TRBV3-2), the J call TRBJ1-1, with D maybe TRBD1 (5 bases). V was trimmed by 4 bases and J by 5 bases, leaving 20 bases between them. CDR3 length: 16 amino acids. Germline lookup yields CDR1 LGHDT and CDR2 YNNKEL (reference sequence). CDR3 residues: CASSPWLSGGGTEAFF. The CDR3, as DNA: TGTGCCAGCAGCCCTTGGTTATCTGGGGGAGGGACTGAAGCTTTCTTT.

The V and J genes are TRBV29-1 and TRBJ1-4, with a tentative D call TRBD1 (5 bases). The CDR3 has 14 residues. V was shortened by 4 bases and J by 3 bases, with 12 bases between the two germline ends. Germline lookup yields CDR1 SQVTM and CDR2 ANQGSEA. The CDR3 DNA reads TGCAGCGTTGGGGAGGGGATGGCTAATGAAAAACTGTTTTTT. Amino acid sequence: CSVGEGMANEKLFF. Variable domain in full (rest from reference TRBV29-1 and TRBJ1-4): SAVISQKPSRDICQRGTSLTIQCQVDSQVTMMFWYRQQPGQSLTLIATANQGSEATYESGFVIDKFPISRPNLTFSTLTVSNMSPEDSSIYLCSVGEGMANEKLFFGSGTQLSVL.

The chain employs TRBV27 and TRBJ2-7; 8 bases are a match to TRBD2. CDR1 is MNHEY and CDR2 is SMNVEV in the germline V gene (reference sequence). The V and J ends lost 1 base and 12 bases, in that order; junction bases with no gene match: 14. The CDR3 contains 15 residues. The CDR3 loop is CASSLFPLAERSTYF. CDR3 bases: TGTGCCAGCAGTTTATTCCCACTAGCGGAGCGCAGTACGTACTTC.

Written as DNA, the CDR3 is TGTGCCAGCTCACCACCGTCAGGTTGGGACACTGAAGCTTTCTTT. Its translation is CASSPPSGWDTEAFF. The chain uses TRBV18 and TRBJ1-1; D is unclear. Looked up from germline, CDR1 is KGHSH and CDR2 is LQKENI. This CDR3 region has 15 residues. V lost 0 bases and J lost 3, with 11 bases in between.

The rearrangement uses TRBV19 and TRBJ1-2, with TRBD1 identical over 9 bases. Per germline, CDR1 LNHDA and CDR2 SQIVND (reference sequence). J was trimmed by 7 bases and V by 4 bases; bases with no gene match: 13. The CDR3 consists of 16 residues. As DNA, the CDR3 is TGTGCCAGTAGTACGGACACCGGGACAGGGATCGGTGGCTACACCTTC. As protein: CASSTDTGTGIGGYTF.

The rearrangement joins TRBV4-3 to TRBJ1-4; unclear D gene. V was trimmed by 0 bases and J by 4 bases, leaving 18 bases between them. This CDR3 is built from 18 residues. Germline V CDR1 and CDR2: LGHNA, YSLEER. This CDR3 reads CASSQDPVNYRSNEKLFF. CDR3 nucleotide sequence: TGCGCCAGCAGCCAAGATCCGGTAAATTATCGGAGTAATGAAAAACTGTTTTTT.